Below, one T cell receptor (beta chain) is given with its context. This receptor's antigen is unknown. Per-nucleotide qualities are absent, and no much larger clonotype sits a single base away. The data were obtained in a study of T-cell reconstitution after alpha-beta-depleted transplantation in children (dated by TCRdb to the mid-2010s). For the study in its entirety: Using TCR repertoire profiling, the study quantitatively followed how T-cell immune reconstitution unfolded in children after TCRalphabeta/CD19-depleted allogeneic hematopoietic cell transplantation.

Study-wide findings and limitations: The frequencies of hyperexpanded clones fell over the following months, and after one year, T-cell counts and TCRbeta diversity were mostly attributed to newly produced T cells. Apparently early alphabetaT-cell count recovery about two months after transplant reportedly relied on only several hundred rapidly expanded clones derived from non-depleted graft cells. In some patients, high TCRbeta diversity at day 60 was attributed to recipient T cells and intrathymic progenitors that had survived conditioning.

Libraries were made using PCR. Sequenced using an Illumina HiSeq 2500. To normalize quantification of the TCRbeta repertoire, the TCR libraries were built with molecular barcoding that relied on unique molecular identifiers. Starting from the raw public reads, TCRdb applied fastp trimming at Q25, assembled clones with MiXCR and retained in-frame beta chains. Every CDR3 protein is listed once, alongside the most common genes and DNA of its rows. The sample table lists 600,000 to 800,000 distinct CDR3 sequences, 13% of them with a count of one. The ten biggest clones cover 0.79% of the sample. For CDR1 and CDR2, the germline V gene (reference sequence) lists LNHDA and SQIVND. Relative to germline, V is 5 bases shorter and J is 9 bases shorter, with 18 bases between their ends. The CDR3 runs 14 residues from the cysteine to the phenylalanine. Only CDR3 DNA remains: 42 bases, in frame from the first base.

The treatment or condition label on this specimen signifies: allogeneic hematopoietic cell transplantation with graft depleted of TCRalphabeta T cells and CD19 B cells. Transplant recipients were children who received TCRalphabeta/CD19-depleted allogeneic hematopoietic cell grafts. The chain is made from TRBV19 and TRBJ2-3; no D gene can be assigned with confidence. Here the sequenced sample was PBMCs, taken before TCRalphabeta/CD19-depleted stem cell transplant. This receptor was taken from a girl aged 2-9 years with congenital amegakaryocytic thrombocytopenia, due to receive a stem cell transplant. The CDR3 amino acid sequence is: CASSPRLNQDTQYF. In nucleotide form, the sequence is TGTGCCAGTAGTCCCCGTCTAAACCAAGACACGCAGTATTTT. The reference TRBV19 and TRBJ2-3 proteins fill in what lies around the CDR3, so the full variable domain reads DGGITQSPKYLFRKEGQNVTLSCEQNLNHDAMYWYRQDPGQGLRLIYYSQIVNDFQKGDIAEGYSVSREKKESFPLTVTSAQKNPTAFYLCASSPRLNQDTQYFGPGTRLTVL.